The 2 T cell receptor beta chains listed next were all sequenced from one sample in a study of blood T cell repertoires in COVID-19. TCRdb's table, derived via immunoSEQ multiplex PCR, lists solely in-frame clones and lacks some. The sample lists 150,000 or so clones, more than 75% occurring once. The source material was peripheral blood. These TCRs come from an older woman with COVID-19, enrolled during active disease.

This chain links TRBV5-8 with TRBJ1-5; 7 bases agree with TRBD1. With V trimmed by 6 bases and J by 6 bases, 15 bases remained unmatched. Germline lookup yields CDR1 SGHTS and CDR2 YDEGEE. This CDR3 contains 16 residues. CDR3 nucleotides: TGTGCCAGCACCCCCGCGGGCTCCAGGGGGACTCAGCCCCAGCATTTT. As protein: CASTPAGSRGTQPQHF.

The chain couples TRBV19 to TRBJ1-5; D is ambiguous. With 6 bases removed from V and 3 bases from J, the gap between germline ends came to 9 bases. The CDR3 extends over 13 amino acids. CDR1 and CDR2 from the germline V gene are LNHDA and SQIVND (reference sequence). CDR3 residues: CASSRSLNQPQHF. For the CDR3, the DNA is TGTGCCAGTAGCCGTTCCCTCAATCAGCCCCAGCATTTT.